This TCR beta chain was observed in a study of blood T cell repertoires in COVID-19. Overall study: T cells, B-cell-depleted T cells, or PBMCs provided the cDNA or gDNA that served as material.

Original data processing: Using reference gene primer amplification, nucleated cell counts were estimated. Sequencing was performed with immunoSEQ multiplex PCR; in TCRdb, only in-frame clones are kept and a portion is missing. V and J calls and clone size come straight from that table; D and trimming were deduced from the DNA. The sample holds under 550,000 clones, around 90% seen once. Followed over time, Seattle patients had been enrolled while infection was active. Details on this clone: Other DNA variants within this sample encode the same CDR3.

The CDR3 runs 15 residues. After removal of 4 bases from V and 4 bases from J, the junction contained 4 bases not matched to a gene. Germline CDR1 is SGHRS and CDR2 is YFSETQ. The rearrangement links TRBV5-1 to TRBJ2-2; TRBD2 matches 10 bases. Material for sequencing was peripheral blood. The sequence was collected from a young man with COVID-19, enrolled during active disease. The CDR3 loop is CASSLIAGGTGELFF. In nucleotides, the CDR3 is TGCGCCAGCAGCCTGATAGCGGGAGGCACCGGGGAGCTGTTTTTT.